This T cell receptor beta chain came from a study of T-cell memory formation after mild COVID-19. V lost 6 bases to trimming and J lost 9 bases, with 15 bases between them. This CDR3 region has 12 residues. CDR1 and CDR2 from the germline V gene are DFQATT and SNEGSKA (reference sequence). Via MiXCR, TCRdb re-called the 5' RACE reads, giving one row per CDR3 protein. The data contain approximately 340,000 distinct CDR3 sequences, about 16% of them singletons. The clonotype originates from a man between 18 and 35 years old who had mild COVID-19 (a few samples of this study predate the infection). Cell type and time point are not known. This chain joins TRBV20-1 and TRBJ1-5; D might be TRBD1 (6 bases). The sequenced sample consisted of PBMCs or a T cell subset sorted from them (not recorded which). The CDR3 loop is CSAASSRGPQHF. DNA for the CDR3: TGCAGTGCGGCGTCATCCAGGGGGCCCCAGCATTTT.